The 7 T cell receptor beta chains below come from one sample, sequenced in a study of CD8+ T cells in alopecia areata. Regarding treatment: oral pan-JAK inhibitor, 5-10 mg twice daily. Extraction of RNA preceded its reverse transcription into cDNA, which served as the sequencing template. Sequencing used immunoSEQ multiplex PCR; TCRdb keeps in-frame clones, though not all of them. The data contain 140,000 to 150,000 clones, around 50% of them singletons. The sample was CD8+ T cells sorted from blood, taken at week 4, from a patient treated with tofacitinib. Receptors were obtained from a human donor with alopecia areata.

This clone came up once. The chain combines TRBV11-2 with TRBJ2-4; TRBD2 aligns across 13 bases. CDR3 size: 19 residues. Trimming at V came to 4 bases and at J to 0 bases, leaving 9 bases not matched to a gene. The germline gives CDR1 SGHAT, CDR2 FQNNGV. In DNA form, the CDR3 reads TGTGCCAGCAGCTCCCTGACTAGCGGGGGGCGCCGAGCCAAAAACATTCAGTACTTC. This gives the protein CASSSLTSGGRRAKNIQYF.

This clone was observed a few times. The chain is built from TRBV10-2 and TRBJ1-1; 9 positions match TRBD1. CDR1 and CDR2 from the germline V gene are WSHSY and SAAADI. The CDR3 has 15 residues. Trimming at V came to 6 bases and at J to 2 bases, leaving 7 bases not matched to a gene. The CDR3 DNA sequence: TGCGCCAGCAGGGACAGGGGTTGGGGAAACACTGAAGCTTTCTTT. Amino acids: CASRDRGWGNTEAFF.

This sequence joins TRBV7-8 and TRBJ2-1; TRBD2 agrees at 11 bases. This CDR3 comprises 17 residues. Germline assignment: CDR1 SGHVS and CDR2 FQNEAQ. Germline trimming cut 5 bases from V and 3 bases from J; bases unmatched to any gene: 9. The CDR3 sequence is CASSLGLAGGFYNEQFF. CDR3 nucleotide sequence: TGTGCCAGCAGCCTCGGGCTAGCGGGGGGATTCTACAATGAGCAGTTCTTC. Full variable domain (remainder filled in from reference TRBV7-8 and TRBJ2-1): GAGVSQSPRYKVAKRGQDVALRCDPISGHVSLFWYQQALGQGPEFLTYFQNEAQLDKSGLPSDRFFAERPEGSVSTLKIQRTQQEDSAVYLCASSLGLAGGFYNEQFFGPGTRLTVL.

This clone was seen only once. The chain uses TRBV30 and TRBJ1-1; 7 bases map to TRBD1. The ends lost 5 bases at V and 3 bases at J; junction bases unmatched: 9. This CDR3 comprises 14 residues. CDR1 GTSNPN and CDR2 SVGIG come from the germline V gene (reference sequence). The DNA of the CDR3 is TGTGCCTGGTACTCAGGGGGAGAGGACACTGAAGCTTTCTTT. It codes for CAWYSGGEDTEAFF.

V gene TRBV9 combines with J gene TRBJ2-2; D remains unclear. Per germline, CDR1 SGDLS and CDR2 YYNGEE. The V and J ends lost 4 bases and 6 bases respectively, with 7 bases between them. The CDR3 is made up of 12 amino acids. CDR3 bases: TGTGCCAGCAGCCCAAAGTCCGGGGAGCTGTTTTTT. This encodes CASSPKSGELFF.

The genes are TRBV18 and TRBJ2-3; 7 bases are a match to TRBD1. Germline CDR1 KGHSH, CDR2 LQKENI. Trimming took 2 bases from V and 4 from J; bases not matched to a gene: 3. This CDR3 is built from 14 residues. The CDR3 is CASSPRQGADTQYF. In DNA, the CDR3 is TGTGCCAGCTCACCAAGACAGGGTGCAGATACGCAGTATTTT.

The V and J genes are TRBV5-4 and TRBJ2-7, with 7 positions matching TRBD1. Germline CDR1 is SGHNT and CDR2 is YYREEE (reference sequence). The CDR3 covers 13 residues. The ends lost 1 base at V and 3 bases at J; junction bases unmatched: 1. The CDR3, as DNA: TGTGCCAGCAGCTTGAGGGACAGCTACGAGCAGTACTTC. Protein product: CASSLRDSYEQYF. Full variable domain (outside the CDR3, taken from reference TRBV5-4 and TRBJ2-7): ETGVTQSPTHLIKTRGQQVTLRCSSQSGHNTVSWYQQALGQGPQFIFQYYREEENGRGNFPPRFSGLQFPNYSSELNVNALELDDSALYLCASSLRDSYEQYFGPGTRLTVT.